A selection of T cell receptor beta chains follows, all from one sample in a study of cytotoxic CD8 clonotypes in ibrutinib-treated CLL. Libraries were prepared by immunoSEQ multiplex PCR; TCRdb keeps only in-frame clonotypes and omits some of them. The sample shows some 200,000 clones, just under 80% of them seen only once. Sequenced material: PBMCs, taken after 12 months of ibrutinib treatment. The receptors were gathered from a human donor with chronic lymphocytic leukemia. Each CDR3 is given without its conserved first and last residue. A D gene is named only where the DNA matches it firmly. Not all rows give a size; the values are once, few, many and, for expanded clones, a class.

V,size,length,D,CDR3
TRBV13,-,11,-,ASSFPGSTEAF
TRBV19,-,11,TRBD2,ASSPSGLYEQY
TRBV7-3,-,10,-,ASSSGRGVQY
TRBV7-2,-,10,TRBD2,ASSGGEETQY
TRBV6-5,-,10,-,ASSYGAGGYT
TRBV5-1,-,10,-,ASSLEGSNQF
TRBV7-2,-,11,-,ASSFDPSQTQY
TRBV5-1,few,13,-,ASQIDTGSFYEQY
TRBV27,-,11,-,ASGEVGELEAF
TRBV5-1,-,13,-,ASSLVGEPNQPQH
TRBV6-8,-,16,TRBD1,ASSRDRTNSHSNQPQH
TRBV5-1,-,9,-,ASSLQETQY
TRBV7-9,-,11,-,ASSLDAGNEQF
TRBV5-1,-,16,TRBD2,ASSLETSLAGATYEQY
TRBV5-1,-,11,-,ASSPDSTDTQY
TRBV18,-,11,-,ASSPPFGVEQY
TRBV11-2,-,12,-,ASSPRGWDEKLF
TRBV2,-,11,TRBD1,ATWTGGAETQY
TRBV7-9,-,13,TRBD1,ASSPGQKNTGELF
TRBV7-6,-,11,-,ASSLGPGNTIY
TRBV27,few,12,TRBD1,ASSGPTGAYEQY
TRBV14,-,11,-,ASSPGLGDGYT
TRBV19,-,13,-,ASKSPGLKADTQY
TRBV30,-,12,-,AWSGRMRSSEAF
TRBV7-9,-,10,-,ASSSRLYEQY
TRBV6-5,-,12,TRBD1,ASRTGQGAMAAF
TRBV6-5,-,14,-,ASSYGGQAGQETQY
TRBV28,-,13,-,ATPLDRTTIGGYT
TRBV9,few,10,-,ASSVDGPPLH
TRBV7-3,-,13,TRBD1,ASSLTGTENYGYT
TRBV29-1,-,12,TRBD1,SVVPGTGPYEQY
TRBV6-5,few,10,-,ASRGGGGEQY
TRBV15,few,13,TRBD1,ATAPGQGAQSEQY
TRBV5-1,-,14,-,ASSLAAGRLNTEAF
TRBV5-4,-,12,-,ASNDPGTPYEQY
TRBV11-2,-,11,-,ASSLDVDNEQF
TRBV28,-,10,-,ASGGYGETQY
TRBV30,-,11,-,ALRGRGADTQY
TRBV18,few,10,-,ASSPRAAGQY